This note documents a single T cell receptor beta chain sequence. Original processing methods: Scientists estimated how many nucleated cells there were by amplifying reference gene primers. Data came from immunoSEQ multiplex PCR; TCRdb stores just in-frame clones and leaves some out. V, J and clone size reflect that table, while D and trimming were determined from the DNA. The top ten clones hold 4.5% to 5.5% of a sample with about 40,000 clones, approximately 86% of them seen once. This entry is derived from a study of blood T cell repertoires in COVID-19. As for the study in general: In each case, the material was cDNA or gDNA derived from T cells, B-cell-depleted T cells, or PBMCs.

The TCR sequence derives from a man aged 40-50 years with active COVID-19. Sequenced: peripheral blood.

In nucleotides, the CDR3 is TGTGCCAGCAGCCCCGGGGGGACGGCCGGGCAGTTCTTC. This gives the protein CASSPGGTAGQFF. V and J are TRBV7-9 and TRBJ2-1; 7 bases agree with TRBD2. The J segment lost 12 bases and the V segment lost 5 bases, leaving 10 bases of the junction unmatched. The germline CDR1 and CDR2 sequences are SEHNR and FQNEAQ (reference sequence). This CDR3 contains 13 residues.